Sequencing of this T cell receptor (beta chain) was carried out in a study of blood T cell repertoires in COVID-19. As for the study in general: Samples taken during acute and convalescent COVID-19 were collected in the United States, Italy and Spain. T cells, B-cell-depleted T cells, or PBMCs provided the cDNA or gDNA that served as material.

Methods used by the authors: Estimation of nucleated cell counts was performed using reference gene primer amplification. Sequencing was performed with immunoSEQ multiplex PCR; in TCRdb, only in-frame clones are kept and a portion is missing. V, J and clone size are those of that table, while D and trimming were read from the DNA. There are about 87,000 clones in the sample; roughly four fifths occur only once, and roughly 2.2% lies in the top ten. The receptor was derived from a woman in her 70s with acute or convalescent COVID-19. Sequencing was carried out using peripheral blood.

The CDR3 spells CASSYRIGFEAFF. CDR3 bases: TGTGCCAGCAGTTACAGGATCGGGTTTGAAGCTTTCTTT. The chain is built from TRBV6-2 or TRBV6-3 and TRBJ1-1; D ambiguous. The CDR3 sequence is 13 residues long. CDR1 and CDR2 (germline): MNHEY, SVGEGT. The germline V and J ends were trimmed by 2 bases and 7 bases, with 11 bases remaining between them.